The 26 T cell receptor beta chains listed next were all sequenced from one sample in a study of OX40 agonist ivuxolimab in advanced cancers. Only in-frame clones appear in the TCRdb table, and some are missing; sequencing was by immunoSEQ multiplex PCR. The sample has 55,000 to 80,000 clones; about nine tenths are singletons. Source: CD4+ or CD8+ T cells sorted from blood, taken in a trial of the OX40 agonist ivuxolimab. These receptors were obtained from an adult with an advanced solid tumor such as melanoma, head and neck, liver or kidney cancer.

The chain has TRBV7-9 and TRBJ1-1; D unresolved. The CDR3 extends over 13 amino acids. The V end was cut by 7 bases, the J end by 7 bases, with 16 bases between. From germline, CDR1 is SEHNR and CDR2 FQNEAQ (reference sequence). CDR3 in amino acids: CASTPGRANEAFF. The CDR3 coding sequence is TGTGCCAGCACCCCTGGCCGTGCAAATGAAGCTTTCTTT.

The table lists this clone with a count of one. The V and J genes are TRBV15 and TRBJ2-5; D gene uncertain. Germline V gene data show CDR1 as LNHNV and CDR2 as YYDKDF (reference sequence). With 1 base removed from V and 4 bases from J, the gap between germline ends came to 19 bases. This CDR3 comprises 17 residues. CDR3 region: CATSRVGGRGNLETQYF. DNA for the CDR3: TGTGCCACCAGCAGAGTGGGTGGACGAGGTAACTTAGAGACCCAGTACTTC.

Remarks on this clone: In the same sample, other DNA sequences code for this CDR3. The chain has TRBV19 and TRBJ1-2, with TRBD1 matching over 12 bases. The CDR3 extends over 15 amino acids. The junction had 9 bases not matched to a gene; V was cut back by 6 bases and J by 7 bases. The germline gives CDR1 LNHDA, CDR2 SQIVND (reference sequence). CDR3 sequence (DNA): TGTGCCAGTAGGCATCGGGACAGGGGGCGGGGTGGCTACACCTTC. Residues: CASRHRDRGRGGYTF.

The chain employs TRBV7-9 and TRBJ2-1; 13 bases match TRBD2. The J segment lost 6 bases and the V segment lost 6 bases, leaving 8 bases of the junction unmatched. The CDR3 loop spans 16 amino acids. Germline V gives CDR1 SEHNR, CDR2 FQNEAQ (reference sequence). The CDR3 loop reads CASRPLTSGGANEQFF. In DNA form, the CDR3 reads TGTGCCAGCAGACCTCTTACTAGCGGGGGGGCCAATGAGCAGTTCTTC.

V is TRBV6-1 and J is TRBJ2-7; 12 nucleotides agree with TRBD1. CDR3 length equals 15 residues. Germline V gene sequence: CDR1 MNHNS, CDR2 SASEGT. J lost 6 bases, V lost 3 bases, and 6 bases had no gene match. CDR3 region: CASSDRGQGAGEQYF. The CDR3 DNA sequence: TGTGCCAGCAGTGATCGGGGACAGGGGGCGGGCGAGCAGTACTTC.

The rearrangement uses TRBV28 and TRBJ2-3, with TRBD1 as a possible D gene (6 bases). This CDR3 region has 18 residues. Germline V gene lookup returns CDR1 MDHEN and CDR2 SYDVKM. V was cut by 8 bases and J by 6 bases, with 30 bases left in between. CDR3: CASDRNAHRAGLRDTQYF. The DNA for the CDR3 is TGTGCCAGCGACCGAAACGCCCACAGGGCCGGCCTCCGGGATACGCAGTATTTT.

The CDR3 sequence is CASRVGTGNSPLHF. The CDR3 DNA reads as TGTGCCAGCAGGGTTGGGACTGGGAATTCACCCCTCCACTTT. This sequence joins TRBV6-6 and TRBJ1-6; D is perhaps TRBD1 (5 bases). V gave up 6 bases and J gave up 7 bases, with 13 bases separating them. The CDR3 sequence is 14 residues long. From germline, CDR1 is MNHNY and CDR2 SVGAGI (reference sequence).

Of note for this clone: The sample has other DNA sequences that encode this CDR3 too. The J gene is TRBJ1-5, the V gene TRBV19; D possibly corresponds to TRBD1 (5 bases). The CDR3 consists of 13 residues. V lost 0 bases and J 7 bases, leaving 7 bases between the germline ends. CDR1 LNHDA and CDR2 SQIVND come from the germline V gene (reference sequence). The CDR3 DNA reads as TGTGCCAGTAGTATAGACAGGGACCAGCCCCAGCATTTT. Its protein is CASSIDRDQPQHF.

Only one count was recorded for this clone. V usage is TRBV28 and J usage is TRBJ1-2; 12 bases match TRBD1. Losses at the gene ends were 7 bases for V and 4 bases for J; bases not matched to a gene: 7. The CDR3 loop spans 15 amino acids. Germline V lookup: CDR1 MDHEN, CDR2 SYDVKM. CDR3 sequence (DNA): TGTGCCAGCAATACCGGGACAGGGGGCGGCTATGGCTACACCTTC. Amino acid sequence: CASNTGTGGGYGYTF.

Here the CDR3 reads CASSEGGQGGQPQHF. The CDR3, as DNA: TGTGCCAGCAGTGAAGGGGGACAGGGGGGTCAGCCCCAGCATTTT. The chain links TRBV25-1 to TRBJ1-5; 11 bases map to TRBD1. The V gene end was trimmed by 2 bases and the J gene end by 6 bases; junction bases not matched to a gene: 3. CDR1 and CDR2 from the germline V gene are MGHDK and SYGVNS. The CDR3 runs 15 residues.

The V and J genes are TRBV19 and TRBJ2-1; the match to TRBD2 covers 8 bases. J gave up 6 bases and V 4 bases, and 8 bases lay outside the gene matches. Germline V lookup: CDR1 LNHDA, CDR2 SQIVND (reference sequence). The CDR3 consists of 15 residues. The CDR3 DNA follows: TGTGCCAGTAGTACCGAGCGGGGGCCATTCAATGAGCAGTTCTTC. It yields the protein CASSTERGPFNEQFF.

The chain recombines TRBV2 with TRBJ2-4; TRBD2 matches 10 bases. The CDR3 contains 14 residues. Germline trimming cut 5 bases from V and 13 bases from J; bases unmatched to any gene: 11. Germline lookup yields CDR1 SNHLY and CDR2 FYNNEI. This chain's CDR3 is CASSPGVAGGAQYF. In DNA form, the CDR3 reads TGTGCCAGCAGTCCCGGGGTAGCGGGGGGTGCCCAGTACTTC.

The CDR3 is CSVEQGNGNTEAFF. In DNA, the CDR3 is TGCAGCGTTGAACAAGGGAACGGGAACACTGAAGCTTTCTTT. The chain employs TRBV29-1 and TRBJ1-1; unclear D gene. CDR3 length: 14 amino acids. V was trimmed by 2 bases and J by 1 base, leaving 11 bases between them. Per the germline V gene, CDR1 is SQVTM and CDR2 is ANQGSEA.

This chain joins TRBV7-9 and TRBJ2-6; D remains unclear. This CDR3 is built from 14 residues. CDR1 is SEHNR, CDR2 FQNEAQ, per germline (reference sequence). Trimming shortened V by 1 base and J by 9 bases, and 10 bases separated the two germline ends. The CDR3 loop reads CASSLVSTYNVLTF. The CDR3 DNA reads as TGTGCCAGCAGCTTAGTGTCCACGTACAACGTCCTGACTTTC.

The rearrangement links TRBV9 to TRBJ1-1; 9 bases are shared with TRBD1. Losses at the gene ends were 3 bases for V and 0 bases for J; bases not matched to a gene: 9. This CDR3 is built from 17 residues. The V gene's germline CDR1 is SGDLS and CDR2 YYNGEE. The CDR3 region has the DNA TGTGCCAGCAGCGCCCAACAGGGGGCTCCCATGAACACTGAAGCTTTCTTT. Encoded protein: CASSAQQGAPMNTEAFF.

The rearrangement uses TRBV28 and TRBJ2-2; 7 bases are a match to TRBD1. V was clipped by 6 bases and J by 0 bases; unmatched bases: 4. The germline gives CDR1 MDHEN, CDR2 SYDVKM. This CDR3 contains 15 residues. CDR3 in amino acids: CASRGTAPNTGELFF. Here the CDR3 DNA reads TGTGCCAGCAGAGGGACAGCCCCGAACACCGGGGAGCTGTTTTTT.

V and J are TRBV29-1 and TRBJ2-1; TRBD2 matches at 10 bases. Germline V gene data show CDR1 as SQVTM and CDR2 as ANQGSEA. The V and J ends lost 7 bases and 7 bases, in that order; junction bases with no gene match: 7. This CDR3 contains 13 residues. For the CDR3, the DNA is TGCAGCGCTGGGGCTAGCGGGGGAAATGAGCAGTTCTTC. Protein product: CSAGASGGNEQFF.

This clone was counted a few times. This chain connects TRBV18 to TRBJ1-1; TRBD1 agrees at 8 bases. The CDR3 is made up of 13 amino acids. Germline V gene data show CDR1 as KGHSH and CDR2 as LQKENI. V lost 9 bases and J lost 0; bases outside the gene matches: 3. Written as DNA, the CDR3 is TGTGCCAGTCGGACAGGGATGAACACTGAAGCTTTCTTT. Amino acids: CASRTGMNTEAFF.

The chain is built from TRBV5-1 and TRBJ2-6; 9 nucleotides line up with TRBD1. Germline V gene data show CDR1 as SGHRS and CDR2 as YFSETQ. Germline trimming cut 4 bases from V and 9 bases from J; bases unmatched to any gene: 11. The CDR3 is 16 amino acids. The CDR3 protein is CASSRVPGQGGNVLTF. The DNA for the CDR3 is TGCGCCAGCAGCAGAGTACCGGGACAGGGAGGCAACGTCCTGACTTTC.

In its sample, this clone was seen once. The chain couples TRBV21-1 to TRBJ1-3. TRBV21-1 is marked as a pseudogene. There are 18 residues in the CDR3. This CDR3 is CASSHMQWGWDSGNTIYF. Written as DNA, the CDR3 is TGTGCCAGCAGCCACATGCAGTGGGGTTGGGACTCTGGAAACACCATATATTTT.

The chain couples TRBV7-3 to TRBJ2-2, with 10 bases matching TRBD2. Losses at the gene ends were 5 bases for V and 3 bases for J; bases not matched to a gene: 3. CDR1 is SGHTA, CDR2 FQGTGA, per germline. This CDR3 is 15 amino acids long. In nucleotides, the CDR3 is TGTGCCAGCAGCCGGACTAGCGGAGACACCGGGGAGCTGTTTTTT. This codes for CASSRTSGDTGELFF.

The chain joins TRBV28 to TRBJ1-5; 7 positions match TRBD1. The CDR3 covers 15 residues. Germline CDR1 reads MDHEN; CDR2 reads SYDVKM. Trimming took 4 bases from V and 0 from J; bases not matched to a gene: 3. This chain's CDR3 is CASSSGQYSNQPQHF. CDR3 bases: TGTGCCAGCAGTTCGGGACAGTATAGCAATCAGCCCCAGCATTTT.

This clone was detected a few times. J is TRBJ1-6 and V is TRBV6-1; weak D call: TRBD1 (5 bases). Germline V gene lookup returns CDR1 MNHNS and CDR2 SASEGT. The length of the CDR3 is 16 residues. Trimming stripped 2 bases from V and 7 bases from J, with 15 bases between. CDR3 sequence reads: CASSELGAVGNSPLHF. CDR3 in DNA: TGTGCCAGCAGTGAACTAGGGGCAGTCGGCAATTCACCCCTCCACTTT.

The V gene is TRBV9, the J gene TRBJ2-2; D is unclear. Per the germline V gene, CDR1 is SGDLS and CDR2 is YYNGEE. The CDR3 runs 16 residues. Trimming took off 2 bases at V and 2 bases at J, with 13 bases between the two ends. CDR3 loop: CASSVGMTLNTGELFF. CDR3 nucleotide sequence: TGTGCCAGCAGCGTTGGGATGACCCTTAACACCGGGGAGCTGTTTTTT.

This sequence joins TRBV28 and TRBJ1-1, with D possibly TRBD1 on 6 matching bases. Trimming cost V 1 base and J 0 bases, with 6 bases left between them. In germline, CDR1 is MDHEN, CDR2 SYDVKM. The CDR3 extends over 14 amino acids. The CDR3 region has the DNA TGTGCCAGCAGTTTATCAGGGGTGAACACTGAAGCTTTCTTT. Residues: CASSLSGVNTEAFF.

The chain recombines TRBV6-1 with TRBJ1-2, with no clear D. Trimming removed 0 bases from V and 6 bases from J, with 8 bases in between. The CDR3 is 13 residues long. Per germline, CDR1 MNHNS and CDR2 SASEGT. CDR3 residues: CASSEALTDGYTF. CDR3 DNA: TGTGCCAGCAGTGAAGCGCTAACGGATGGCTACACCTTC.